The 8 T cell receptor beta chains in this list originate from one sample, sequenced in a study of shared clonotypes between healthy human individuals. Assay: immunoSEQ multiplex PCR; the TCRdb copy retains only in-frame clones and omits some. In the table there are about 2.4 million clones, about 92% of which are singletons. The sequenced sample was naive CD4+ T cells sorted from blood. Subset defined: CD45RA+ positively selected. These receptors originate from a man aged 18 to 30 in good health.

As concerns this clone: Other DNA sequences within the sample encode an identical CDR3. CDR3 sequence: CASSLGVGGNQPQHF. Here the CDR3 DNA reads TGTGCCAGCAGCTTAGGAGTGGGCGGGAATCAGCCCCAGCATTTT. The rearrangement uses TRBV7-2 and TRBJ1-5; D unclear. The germline gives CDR1 SGHTA, CDR2 FQGNSA. V lost 1 base and J 4 bases, leaving 11 bases between the germline ends. The CDR3 is 15 residues long.

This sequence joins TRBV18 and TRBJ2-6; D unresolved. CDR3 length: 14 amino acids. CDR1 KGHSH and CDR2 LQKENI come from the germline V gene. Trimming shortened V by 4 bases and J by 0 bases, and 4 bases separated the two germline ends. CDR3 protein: CASSQSSGANVLTF. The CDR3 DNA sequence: TGTGCCAGCTCACAGAGCTCTGGGGCCAACGTCCTGACTTTC.

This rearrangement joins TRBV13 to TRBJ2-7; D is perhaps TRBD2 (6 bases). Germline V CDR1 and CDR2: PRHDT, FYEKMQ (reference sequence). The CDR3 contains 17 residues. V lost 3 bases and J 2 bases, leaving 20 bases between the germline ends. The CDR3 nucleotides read TGTGCCAGCAGCTTGGCTCGGGGGTACTCTGGGCCCTACGAGCAGTACTTC. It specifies CASSLARGYSGPYEQYF.

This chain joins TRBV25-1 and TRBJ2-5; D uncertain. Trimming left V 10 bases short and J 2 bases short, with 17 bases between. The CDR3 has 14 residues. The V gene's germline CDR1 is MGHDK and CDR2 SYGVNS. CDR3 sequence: CATSTAVSQETQYF. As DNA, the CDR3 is TGTGCCACCAGCACGGCAGTATCTCAAGAGACCCAGTACTTC.

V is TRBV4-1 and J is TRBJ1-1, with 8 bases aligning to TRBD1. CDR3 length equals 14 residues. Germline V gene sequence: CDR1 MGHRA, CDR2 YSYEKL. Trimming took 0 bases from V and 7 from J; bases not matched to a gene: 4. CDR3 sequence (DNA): TGCGCCAGCAGCCAAGACAGGGGGCGGGTTGAAGCTTTCTTT. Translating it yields CASSQDRGRVEAFF.

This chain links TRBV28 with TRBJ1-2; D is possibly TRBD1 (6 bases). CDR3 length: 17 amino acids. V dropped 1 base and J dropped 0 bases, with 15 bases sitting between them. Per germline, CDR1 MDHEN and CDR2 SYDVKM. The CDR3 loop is CASSLSGQTKANYGYTF. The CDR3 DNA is TGTGCCAGCAGTTTATCCGGACAGACCAAAGCTAACTATGGCTACACCTTC.

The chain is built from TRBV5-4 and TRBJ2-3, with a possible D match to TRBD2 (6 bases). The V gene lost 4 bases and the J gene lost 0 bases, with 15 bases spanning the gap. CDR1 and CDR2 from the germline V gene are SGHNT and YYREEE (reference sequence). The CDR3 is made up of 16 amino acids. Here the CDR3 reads CASSDPGLQSTDTQYF. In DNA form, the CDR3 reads TGTGCCAGCAGCGACCCGGGACTTCAAAGCACAGATACGCAGTATTTT. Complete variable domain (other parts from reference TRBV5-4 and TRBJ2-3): ETGVTQSPTHLIKTRGQQVTLRCSSQSGHNTVSWYQQALGQGPQFIFQYYREEENGRGNFPPRFSGLQFPNYSSELNVNALELDDSALYLCASSDPGLQSTDTQYFGPGTRLTVL.

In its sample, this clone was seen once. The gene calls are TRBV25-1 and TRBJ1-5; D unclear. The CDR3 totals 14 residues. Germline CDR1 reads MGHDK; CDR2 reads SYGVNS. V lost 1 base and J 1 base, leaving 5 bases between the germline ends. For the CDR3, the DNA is TGTGCCAGCAGTGAATTAGGCAGCAATCAGCCCCAGCATTTT. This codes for CASSELGSNQPQHF. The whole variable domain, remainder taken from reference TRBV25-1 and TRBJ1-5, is EADIYQTPRYLVIGTGKKITLECSQTMGHDKMYWYQQDPGMELHLIHYSYGVNSTEKGDLSSESTVSRIRTEHFPLTLESARPSHTSQYLCASSELGSNQPQHFGDGTRLSIL.